Presented here are 7 T cell receptor beta chains from one specimen sequenced in a study of T cell responses to AZD1222 COVID-19 vaccine. Assay: immunoSEQ multiplex PCR; the TCRdb copy retains only in-frame clones and omits some. This sample has 90,000 to 120,000 clones, with more than 70% found just once. The sequencing here drew on peripheral blood, taken on day 0 of MenACWY control vaccination. These receptors were obtained from an adult in good health.

Worth noting for this clone: Other DNA sequences in the sample encode the same CDR3. CDR3 nucleotide sequence: TGTGCCAGCAGCGTGGGGACAGGGGGCACTGAAGCTTTCTTT. Residues: CASSVGTGGTEAFF. This chain uses TRBV9 with TRBJ1-1, with TRBD1 identical over 11 bases. V was pared by 2 bases and J by 4 bases, with 1 base of the junction left unmatched. The germline CDR1 and CDR2 sequences are SGDLS and YYNGEE. This CDR3 is 14 amino acids long. The full variable domain, completed using reference TRBV9 and TRBJ1-1, is DSGVTQTPKHLITATGQRVTLRCSPRSGDLSVYWYQQSLDQGLQFLIQYYNGEERAKGNILERFSAQQFPDLHSELNLSSLELGDSALYFCASSVGTGGTEAFFGQGTRLTVV.

The gene calls are TRBV6-6 and TRBJ2-7; the D gene is possibly TRBD1 (6 bases). Trimming removed 0 bases at V and 2 bases at J, with 14 bases between. From germline, CDR1 is MNHNY and CDR2 SVGAGI (reference sequence). This CDR3 comprises 16 residues. CDR3 residues: CASSYSIPGTTYEQYF. The DNA of the CDR3 is TGTGCCAGCAGTTACTCGATCCCCGGGACAACCTACGAGCAGTACTTC.

In this sample, this clone turned up once. This chain uses TRBV29-1 with TRBJ2-7, with 11 bases matching TRBD1. This CDR3 is built from 13 residues. Germline values: CDR1 SQVTM, CDR2 ANQGSEA. V dropped 7 bases and J dropped 6; count of bases not matched to a gene: 8. In DNA, the CDR3 is TGCAGCGCTGGGACAGGGGGACCCCCCGAGCAGTACTTC. Translation: CSAGTGGPPEQYF.

The V gene is TRBV6-5, the J gene TRBJ1-5, with TRBD1 matching over 9 bases. With V trimmed by 5 bases and J by 6 bases, 5 bases remained unmatched. Germline V CDR1 and CDR2: MNHEY, SVGAGI. The CDR3 runs 14 residues. The chain's CDR3 is CASSLRQGGQPQHF. CDR3 sequence (DNA): TGTGCCAGCAGTCTTCGACAGGGGGGTCAGCCCCAGCATTTT.

The chain recombines TRBV5-1 with TRBJ1-1; 7 bases map to TRBD1. Germline assignment: CDR1 SGHRS and CDR2 YFSETQ. The CDR3 runs 15 residues. With 4 bases clipped from V and 0 bases from J, the junction kept 6 bases outside the gene matches. Here the CDR3 DNA reads TGCGCCAGCAGCGGATCGACAGGGATGAACACTGAAGCTTTCTTT. This sequence encodes CASSGSTGMNTEAFF.

The chain carries TRBV6-5 and TRBJ1-2; possible D gene TRBD1, 5 bases. There are 15 residues in the CDR3. The germline V gene has CDR1 MNHEY and CDR2 SVGAGI. The ends were cut back, 2 bases at V and 8 bases at J, with 18 bases in the middle. The CDR3: CASSYGQTDLGGYTF. Written as DNA, the CDR3 is TGTGCCAGCAGTTACGGCCAGACAGACCTTGGCGGCTACACCTTC.

V is TRBV7-9 and J is TRBJ1-2; D ambiguous. Germline V gene data show CDR1 as SEHNR and CDR2 as FQNEAQ (reference sequence). Trimming stripped 0 bases from V and 7 bases from J, with 9 bases between. The CDR3 covers 13 residues. The CDR3 loop is CASSLAGGGGYTF. CDR3 in DNA: TGTGCCAGCAGCTTAGCAGGCGGTGGTGGCTACACCTTC.